The sequence of this T cell receptor (beta chain) was determined in a study of blood T cells in healthy people across ages. As concerns this clonotype: What it recognizes is unknown.

Study-level results: A roughly linear fall in TCR beta diversity per million T cells was seen with increasing age.

Germline trimming cut 4 bases from V and 3 bases from J; bases unmatched to any gene: 10. The CDR3 runs 16 residues. From germline, CDR1 is SGHTA and CDR2 FQGTGA. The use of a sample-barcoded 5' primer and a J-beta primer mix characterized a second PCR of roughly 7 to 12 cycles. From the 5' RACE reads, TCRdb called clonotypes with MiXCR, one entry per CDR3 protein. The repertoire has 1.5 million to 2 million distinct CDR3 sequences, about 35% of them found once; the top ten carry roughly 10%. The sequencing input was blood. This rearrangement joins TRBV7-3 to TRBJ2-3, with TRBD2 matching over 7 bases. The origin of this receptor is a woman in her 30s in good health. In DNA form, the CDR3 reads TGTGCCAGCAGCTCCTGGGGAGGGAGCCCGACAGATACGCAGTATTTT. It translates to CASSSWGGSPTDTQYF.